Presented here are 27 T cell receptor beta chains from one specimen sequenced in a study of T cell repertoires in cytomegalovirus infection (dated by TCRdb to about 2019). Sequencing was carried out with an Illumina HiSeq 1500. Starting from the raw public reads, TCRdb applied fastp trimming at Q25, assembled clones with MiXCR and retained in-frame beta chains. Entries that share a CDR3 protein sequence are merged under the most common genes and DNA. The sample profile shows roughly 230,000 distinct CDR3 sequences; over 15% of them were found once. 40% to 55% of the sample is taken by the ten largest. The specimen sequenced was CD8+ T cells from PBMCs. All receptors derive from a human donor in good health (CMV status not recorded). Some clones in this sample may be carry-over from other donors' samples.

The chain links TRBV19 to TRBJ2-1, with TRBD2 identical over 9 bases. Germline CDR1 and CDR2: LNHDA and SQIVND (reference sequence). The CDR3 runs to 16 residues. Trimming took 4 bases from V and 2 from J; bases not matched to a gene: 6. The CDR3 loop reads CASSTPPSGAYNEQFF. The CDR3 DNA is TGTGCCAGTAGTACCCCGCCTAGCGGGGCCTACAATGAGCAGTTCTTC.

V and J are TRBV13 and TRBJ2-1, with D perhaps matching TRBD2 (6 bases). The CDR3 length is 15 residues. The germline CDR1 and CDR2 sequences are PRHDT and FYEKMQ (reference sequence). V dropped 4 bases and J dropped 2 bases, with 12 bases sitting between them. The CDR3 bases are TGTGCCAGCAGCTCCGGGACTCCGACCTACAATGAGCAGTTCTTC. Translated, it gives CASSSGTPTYNEQFF.

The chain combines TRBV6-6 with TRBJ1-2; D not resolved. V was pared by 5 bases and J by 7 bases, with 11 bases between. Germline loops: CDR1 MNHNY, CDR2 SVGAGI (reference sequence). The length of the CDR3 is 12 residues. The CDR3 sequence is CASSPGNVGYTF. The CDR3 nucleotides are TGTGCCAGCAGTCCTGGGAACGTTGGCTACACCTTC.

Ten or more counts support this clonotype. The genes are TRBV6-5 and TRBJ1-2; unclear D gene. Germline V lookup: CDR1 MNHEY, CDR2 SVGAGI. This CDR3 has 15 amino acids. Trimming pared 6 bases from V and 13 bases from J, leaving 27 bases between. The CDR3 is CASSLFFSFLTGCTF. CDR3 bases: TGTGCCAGCAGCCTTTTCTTCAGTTTCCTTACGGGGTGCACCTTC.

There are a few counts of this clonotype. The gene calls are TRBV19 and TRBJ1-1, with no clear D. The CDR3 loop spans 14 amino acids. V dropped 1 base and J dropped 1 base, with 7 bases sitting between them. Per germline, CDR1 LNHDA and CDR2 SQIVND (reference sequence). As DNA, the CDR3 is TGTGCCAGTAGTATAGGAACGGCGAACACTGAAGCTTTCTTT. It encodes CASSIGTANTEAFF.

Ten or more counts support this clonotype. In nucleotides, the CDR3 is TGCGCCAGCAGCCAAGAGAGCCCAGATACGCAGTATTTT. It encodes CASSQESPDTQYF. The genes are TRBV4-1 and TRBJ2-3; no definite D call. V was trimmed by 0 bases and J by 4 bases, leaving 5 bases between them. There are 13 residues in the CDR3. Germline-derived CDR1 and CDR2 are MGHRA and YSYEKL.

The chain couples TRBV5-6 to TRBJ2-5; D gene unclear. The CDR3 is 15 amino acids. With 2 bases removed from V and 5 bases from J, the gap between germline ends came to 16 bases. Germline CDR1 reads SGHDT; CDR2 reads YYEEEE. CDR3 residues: CASSFQFGGKETQYF. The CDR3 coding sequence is TGTGCCAGCAGCTTCCAATTCGGTGGGAAGGAGACCCAGTACTTC.

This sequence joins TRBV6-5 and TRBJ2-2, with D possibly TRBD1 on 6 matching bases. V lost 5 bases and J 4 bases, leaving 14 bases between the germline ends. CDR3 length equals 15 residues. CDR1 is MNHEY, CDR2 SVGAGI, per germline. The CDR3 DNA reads TGTGCCAGCAGTCCCCCCATGGGGGCCACCGGGGAGCTGTTTTTT. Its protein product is CASSPPMGATGELFF.

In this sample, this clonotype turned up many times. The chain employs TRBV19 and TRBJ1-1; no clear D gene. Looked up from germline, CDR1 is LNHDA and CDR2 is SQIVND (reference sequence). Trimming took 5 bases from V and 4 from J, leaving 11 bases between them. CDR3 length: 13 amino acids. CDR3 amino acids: CASSSWVGTEAFF. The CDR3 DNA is TGTGCCAGTAGTTCATGGGTTGGCACTGAAGCTTTCTTT.

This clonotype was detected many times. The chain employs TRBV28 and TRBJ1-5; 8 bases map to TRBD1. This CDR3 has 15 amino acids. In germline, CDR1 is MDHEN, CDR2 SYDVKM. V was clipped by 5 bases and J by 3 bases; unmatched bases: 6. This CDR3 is CASSPDRGNNQPQHF. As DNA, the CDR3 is TGTGCCAGCAGTCCCGACAGGGGTAACAATCAGCCCCAGCATTTT. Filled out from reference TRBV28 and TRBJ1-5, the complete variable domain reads DVKVTQSSRYLVKRTGEKVFLECVQDMDHENMFWYRQDPGLGLRLIYFSYDVKMKEKGDIPEGYSVSREKKERFSLILESASTNQTSMYLCASSPDRGNNQPQHFGDGTRLSIL.

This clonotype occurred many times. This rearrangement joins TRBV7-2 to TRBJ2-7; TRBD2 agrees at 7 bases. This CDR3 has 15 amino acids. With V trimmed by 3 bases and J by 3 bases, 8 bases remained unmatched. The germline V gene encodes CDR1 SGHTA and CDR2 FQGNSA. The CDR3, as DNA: TGTGCCAGCAGCTTGATTGACGGGGGGAACTACGAGCAGTACTTC. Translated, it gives CASSLIDGGNYEQYF.

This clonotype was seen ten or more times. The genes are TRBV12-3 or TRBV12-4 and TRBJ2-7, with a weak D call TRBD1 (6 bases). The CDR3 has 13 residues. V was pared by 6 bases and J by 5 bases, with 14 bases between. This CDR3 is CASRTGHSNEQYF. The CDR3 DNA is TGTGCCAGCAGAACGGGACACTCGAACGAGCAGTACTTC.

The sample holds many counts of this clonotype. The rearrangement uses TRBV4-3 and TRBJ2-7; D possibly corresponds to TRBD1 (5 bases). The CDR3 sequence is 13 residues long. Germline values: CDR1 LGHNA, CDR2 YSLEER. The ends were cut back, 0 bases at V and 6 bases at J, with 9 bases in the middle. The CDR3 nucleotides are TGCGCCAGCAGCCAAGACAGGGCCAGCGAGCAGTACTTC. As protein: CASSQDRASEQYF.

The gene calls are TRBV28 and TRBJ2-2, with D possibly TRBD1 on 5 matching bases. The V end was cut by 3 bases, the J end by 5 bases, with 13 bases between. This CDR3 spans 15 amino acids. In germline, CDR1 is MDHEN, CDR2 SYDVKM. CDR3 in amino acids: CASSFDRGWTGELFF. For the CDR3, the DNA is TGTGCCAGCAGTTTCGATAGGGGTTGGACCGGGGAGCTGTTTTTT.

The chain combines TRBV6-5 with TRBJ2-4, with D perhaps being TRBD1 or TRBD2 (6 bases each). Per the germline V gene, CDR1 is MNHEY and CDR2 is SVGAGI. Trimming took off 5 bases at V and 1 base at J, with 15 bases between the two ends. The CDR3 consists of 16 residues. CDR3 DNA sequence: TGTGCCAGCAGTCCACGCGAGGGGGGTGCCAAAAACATTCAGTACTTC. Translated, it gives CASSPREGGAKNIQYF.

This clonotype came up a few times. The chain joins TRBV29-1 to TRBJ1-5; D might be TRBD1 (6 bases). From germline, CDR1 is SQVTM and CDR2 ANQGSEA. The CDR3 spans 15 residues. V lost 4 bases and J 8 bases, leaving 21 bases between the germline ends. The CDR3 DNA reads TGCAGCGTTGGGGGGGCGGGGGCGTCGAGTGAGCCCCAGCATTTT. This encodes CSVGGAGASSEPQHF.

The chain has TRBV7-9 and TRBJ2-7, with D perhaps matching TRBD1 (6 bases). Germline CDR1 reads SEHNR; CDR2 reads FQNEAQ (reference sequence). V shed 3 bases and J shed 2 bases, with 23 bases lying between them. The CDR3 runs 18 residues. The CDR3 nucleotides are TGTGCCAGCAGCTTTCTCAACTCCAACAGGGTTAACACCTACGAGCAGTACTTC. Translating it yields CASSFLNSNRVNTYEQYF.

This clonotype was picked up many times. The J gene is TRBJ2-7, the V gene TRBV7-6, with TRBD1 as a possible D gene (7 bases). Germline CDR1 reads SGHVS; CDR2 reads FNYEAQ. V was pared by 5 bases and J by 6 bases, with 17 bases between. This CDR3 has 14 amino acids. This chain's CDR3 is CASSGDRRGLEQYF. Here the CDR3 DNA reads TGTGCCAGCAGCGGGGATAGGAGGGGGCTCGAGCAGTACTTC.

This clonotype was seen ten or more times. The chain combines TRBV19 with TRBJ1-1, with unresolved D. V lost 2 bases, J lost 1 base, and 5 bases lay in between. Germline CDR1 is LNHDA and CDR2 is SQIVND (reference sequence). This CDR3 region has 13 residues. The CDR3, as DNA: TGTGCCAGTAGTATAACAGCGAACACTGAAGCTTTCTTT. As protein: CASSITANTEAFF.

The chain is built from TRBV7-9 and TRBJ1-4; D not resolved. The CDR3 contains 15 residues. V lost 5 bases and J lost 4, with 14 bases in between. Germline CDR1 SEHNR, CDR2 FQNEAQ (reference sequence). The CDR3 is CASSPSSGLNEKLFF. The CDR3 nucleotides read TGTGCCAGCAGCCCCTCGTCCGGACTTAATGAAAAACTGTTTTTT.

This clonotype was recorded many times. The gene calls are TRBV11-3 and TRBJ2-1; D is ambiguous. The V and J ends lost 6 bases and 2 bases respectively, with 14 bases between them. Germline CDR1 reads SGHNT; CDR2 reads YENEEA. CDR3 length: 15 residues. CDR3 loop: CASSVVSVPYNEQFF. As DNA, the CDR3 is TGTGCCAGCAGTGTAGTGAGCGTGCCCTACAATGAGCAGTTCTTC.

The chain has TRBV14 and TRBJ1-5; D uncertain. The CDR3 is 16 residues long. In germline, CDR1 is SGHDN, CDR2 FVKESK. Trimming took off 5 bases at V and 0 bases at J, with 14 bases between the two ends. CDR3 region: CASSSHEVYSNQPQHF. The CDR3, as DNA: TGTGCCAGCAGCTCCCATGAGGTTTATAGCAATCAGCCCCAGCATTTT.

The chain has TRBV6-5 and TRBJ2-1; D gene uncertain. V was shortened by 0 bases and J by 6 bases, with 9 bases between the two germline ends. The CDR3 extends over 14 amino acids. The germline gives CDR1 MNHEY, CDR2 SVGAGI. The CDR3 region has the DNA TGTGCCAGCAGTTACTCCCTGGGCAGCAATGAGCAGTTCTTC. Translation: CASSYSLGSNEQFF.

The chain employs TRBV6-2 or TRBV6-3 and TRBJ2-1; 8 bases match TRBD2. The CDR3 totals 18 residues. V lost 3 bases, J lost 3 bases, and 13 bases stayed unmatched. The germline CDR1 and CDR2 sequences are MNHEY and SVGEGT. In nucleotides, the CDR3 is TGTGCCAGCAGTTATGACTGGCGGGGGGCCGACTACTACAATGAGCAGTTCTTC. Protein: CASSYDWRGADYYNEQFF.

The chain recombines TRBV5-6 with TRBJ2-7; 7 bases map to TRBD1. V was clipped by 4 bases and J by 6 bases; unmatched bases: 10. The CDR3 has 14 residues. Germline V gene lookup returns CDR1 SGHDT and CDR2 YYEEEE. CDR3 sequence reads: CASSPFRGHSEQYF. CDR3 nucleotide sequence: TGTGCCAGCAGCCCCTTTAGGGGGCACTCCGAGCAGTACTTC.

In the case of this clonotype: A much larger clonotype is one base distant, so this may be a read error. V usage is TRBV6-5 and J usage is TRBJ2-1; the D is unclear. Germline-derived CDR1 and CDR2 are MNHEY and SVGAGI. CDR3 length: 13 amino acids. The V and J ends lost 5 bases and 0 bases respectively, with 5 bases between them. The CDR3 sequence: CASSESSYNEQFF. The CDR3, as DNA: TGTGCCAGCAGTGAGAGCTCCTACAATGAGCAGTTCTTC.

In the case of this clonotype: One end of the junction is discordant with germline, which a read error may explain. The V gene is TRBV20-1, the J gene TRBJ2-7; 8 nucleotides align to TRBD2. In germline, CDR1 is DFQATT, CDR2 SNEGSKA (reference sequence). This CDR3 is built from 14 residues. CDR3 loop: CSARAGVYSYEQYF. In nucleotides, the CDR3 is TGCAGTGCGAGAGCGGGGGTCTACTCCTACGAGCAGTACTTC.